This TCR beta chain came from a study of response to subunit inactivated influenza vaccine. Points from the study as a whole: The authors suggested that few new T cells are recruited per seasonal influenza vaccination.

This clonotype was counted at least ten times. Its matching antigen is unknown. One entry per CDR3 protein results from TCRdb running MiXCR on the RT-PCR reads. The sample includes hundreds of thousands of distinct CDR3 sequences, around 13% seen only once; the top ten take 7.5% to 8%. Germline CDR1 SGDLS, CDR2 YYNGEE. The V gene end was trimmed by 0 bases and the J gene end by 4 bases; junction bases not matched to a gene: 6. The CDR3 extends over 16 amino acids. This TCR derives from a man aged 45-60 years who received an inactivated influenza vaccine. This material consisted of PBMCs from blood, taken around 14 days before vaccination. The chain employs TRBV9 and TRBJ2-2; 7 nucleotides match TRBD2. The CDR3 DNA reads TGTGCCAGCAGCGTAGAAGGCGGGAGCCTCACCGGGGAGCTGTTTTTT. This encodes CASSVEGGSLTGELFF.